Each of the 15 T cell receptor beta chains below was sequenced from the same sample in a study of blood T cells in healthy people across ages. The authors ran a second PCR of roughly 6 to 12 cycles using a sample-barcoded 5' primer and a J-beta primer mix. In TCRdb, the 5' RACE reads were re-called with MiXCR into one record per CDR3 protein. The top ten clones hold less than 5% of a sample with 1.4 million or so distinct CDR3 sequences, approximately 43% of them seen once. Sequencing input: blood. The receptor set was obtained from a young woman in good health.

This clonotype has just one count. This rearrangement joins TRBV6-5 to TRBJ2-7; D is perhaps TRBD1 or TRBD2 (5 bases each). The germline V and J ends were trimmed by 0 bases and 3 bases, with 12 bases remaining between them. The CDR3 totals 15 residues. Germline V lookup: CDR1 MNHEY, CDR2 SVGAGI. In DNA, the CDR3 is TGTGCCAGCAGTTACTCTCAGGGACGGGTCTACGAGCAGTACTTC. It translates to CASSYSQGRVYEQYF.

The J gene is TRBJ2-7, the V gene TRBV6-5; weak D call: TRBD1 (6 bases). The CDR3 is 14 residues long. The V and J ends lost 4 bases and 6 bases respectively, with 16 bases between them. The germline V gene has CDR1 MNHEY and CDR2 SVGAGI. Written as DNA, the CDR3 is TGTGCCAGCAGTTGGGCTCCGCAGGGGCCCGAGCAGTACTTC. Translated, it gives CASSWAPQGPEQYF.

The chain has TRBV20-1 and TRBJ1-4; no reliable D call. CDR3 length: 16 residues. The germline gives CDR1 DFQATT, CDR2 SNEGSKA (reference sequence). Trimming took 2 bases from V and 0 from J, leaving 13 bases between them. CDR3 loop: CSARWHRAATNEKLFF. CDR3 sequence (DNA): TGCAGTGCTAGATGGCATAGGGCTGCAACTAATGAAAAACTGTTTTTT.

J is TRBJ2-3 and V is TRBV12-5; either TRBD1 or TRBD2 may supply D (6 bases each). V was trimmed by 0 bases and J by 6 bases, leaving 7 bases between them. The germline gives CDR1 LGHNT, CDR2 FRNRAP. The CDR3 is 13 amino acids. This CDR3 reads CASGLVGGDTQYF. The CDR3, as DNA: TGTGCTAGTGGTTTGGTAGGGGGGGATACGCAGTATTTT.

This clonotype was counted only a few times. The chain has TRBV29-1 and TRBJ2-1; 9 bases align to TRBD2. This CDR3 region has 17 residues. Germline V lookup: CDR1 SQVTM, CDR2 ANQGSEA. V lost 2 bases, J lost 1 base, and 9 bases stayed unmatched. Here the CDR3 DNA reads TGCAGCGTTGAATGGTTCGGGGCGGGGGGGTCCTACAATGAGCAGTTCTTC. This sequence encodes CSVEWFGAGGSYNEQFF.

This clonotype was observed a handful of times. This chain links TRBV28 with TRBJ2-5; 11 bases line up with TRBD2. The length of the CDR3 is 17 residues. Per germline, CDR1 MDHEN and CDR2 SYDVKM. V trimming: 4 bases; J trimming: 1 base; junction bases outside the gene matches: 8. For the CDR3, the DNA is TGTGCCAGCAGTTGGGCCCGGACTAGCGGGTTCCAAGAGACCCAGTACTTC. The encoded protein is CASSWARTSGFQETQYF.

The rearrangement joins TRBV20-1 to TRBJ2-1, with TRBD2 matching over 9 bases. The V gene end was trimmed by 7 bases and the J gene end by 2 bases; junction bases not matched to a gene: 3. The length of the CDR3 is 13 residues. Per the germline V gene, CDR1 is DFQATT and CDR2 is SNEGSKA (reference sequence). The CDR3 loop is CSGSGRTYNEQFF. The CDR3 region has the DNA TGCAGTGGTAGCGGGAGAACCTACAATGAGCAGTTCTTC.

The chain carries TRBV20-1 and TRBJ2-1; 8 nucleotides match TRBD2. The CDR3 is 15 amino acids. Germline loops: CDR1 DFQATT, CDR2 SNEGSKA (reference sequence). V lost 2 bases, J lost 9 bases, and 12 bases stayed unmatched. CDR3 coding DNA: TGCAGTGCTAGATCTATCCCGGGGGGGCAAGGTGAGCAGTTCTTC. Translated: CSARSIPGGQGEQFF.

This clonotype has just a few counts. CDR3 protein: CSGEDGYTF. The CDR3 nucleotides read TGCAGCGGGGAGGATGGCTACACCTTC. The chain carries TRBV29-1 and TRBJ1-2, with D uncertain. The CDR3 is 9 residues long. V was cut by 7 bases and J by 6 bases, with 6 bases left in between. CDR1 and CDR2 from the germline V gene are SQVTM and ANQGSEA.

This chain links TRBV4-3 with TRBJ2-7; D is perhaps TRBD1 or TRBD2 (6 bases each). The germline V gene has CDR1 LGHNA and CDR2 YSLEER. Trimming cost V 3 bases and J 9 bases, with 18 bases left between them. The CDR3 runs 14 residues. The CDR3 loop reads CASSQGGRESAQYF. CDR3 nucleotide sequence: TGCGCCAGCAGCCAGGGGGGCAGGGAGTCGGCGCAGTACTTC.

This chain connects TRBV7-2 to TRBJ2-7; 9 bases are a match to TRBD2. This CDR3 has 17 amino acids. The J segment lost 3 bases and the V segment lost 2 bases, leaving 11 bases of the junction unmatched. Germline loops: CDR1 SGHTA, CDR2 FQGNSA. DNA of the CDR3: TGTGCCAGCAGCTTAAACTCCGTTAGCGGGAGCCTCTACGAGCAGTACTTC. This gives the protein CASSLNSVSGSLYEQYF.

This sequence joins TRBV12-3 or TRBV12-4 and TRBJ2-7; D is ambiguous. Trimming stripped 2 bases from V and 7 bases from J, with 12 bases between. The CDR3 spans 13 residues. CDR3 coding DNA: TGTGCCAGCAGTTTATCGGGTAGGGATGAGCAGTACTTC. Amino acid sequence: CASSLSGRDEQYF.

This clonotype appeared a few times. This chain links TRBV9 with TRBJ1-2; 8 nucleotides align to TRBD1. The CDR3 totals 15 residues. V lost 7 bases and J lost 4; bases outside the gene matches: 12. Germline CDR1 SGDLS, CDR2 YYNGEE. The CDR3, as DNA: TGTGCCAGCGGGACAGGTACATCTGGTGGCTATGGCTACACCTTC. This codes for CASGTGTSGGYGYTF.

The chain recombines TRBV4-1 with TRBJ1-1; perhaps TRBD1 as D (5 bases). The CDR3 length is 14 residues. CDR1 and CDR2 (germline): MGHRA, YSYEKL. V was shortened by 4 bases and J by 1 base, with 10 bases between the two germline ends. DNA of the CDR3: TGCGCCAGCAGCCGCGGGACGACGAACACTGAAGCTTTCTTT. Amino acids: CASSRGTTNTEAFF.

This chain uses TRBV7-2 with TRBJ1-1; weak D call: TRBD1 (6 bases). V lost 4 bases and J 0 bases, leaving 15 bases between the germline ends. Per germline, CDR1 SGHTA and CDR2 FQGNSA. The CDR3 is 16 amino acids. The CDR3 DNA is TGTGCCAGCAGCTCCCATGGGGGCGGGGTGAACACTGAAGCTTTCTTT. It codes for CASSSHGGGVNTEAFF.